The entry below gives a single T cell receptor beta chain sequence along with its context. Its antigen is not known. This CDR3 contains 16 residues. V lost 3 bases and J lost 0, with 14 bases in between. The germline gives CDR1 KGHSH, CDR2 LQKENI. This record belongs to a study of immune evolution from preneoplasia to lung adenocarcinoma. The assay was immunoSEQ multiplex PCR, and TCRdb's table has in-frame clones only and misses some. The data contain a few thousand clones, roughly 85% of them singletons. Between about 2014 and 2018, patients underwent resection in Japan or China. Two lung cancer pathologists independently confirmed each histologic diagnosis. Study-wide results and limits: Clonality was highest in normal lung, lower in later-stage lesions apparently.

Sequencing was carried out using FFPE normal lung tissue adjacent to the tumor. The TCR comes from a person in their sixties with lung adenocarcinoma. The J gene is TRBJ1-1, the V gene TRBV18, with unresolved D. CDR3: CASSPGPETMNTEAFF. In DNA form, the CDR3 reads TGTGCCAGCTCACCCGGCCCAGAAACCATGAACACTGAAGCTTTCTTT.